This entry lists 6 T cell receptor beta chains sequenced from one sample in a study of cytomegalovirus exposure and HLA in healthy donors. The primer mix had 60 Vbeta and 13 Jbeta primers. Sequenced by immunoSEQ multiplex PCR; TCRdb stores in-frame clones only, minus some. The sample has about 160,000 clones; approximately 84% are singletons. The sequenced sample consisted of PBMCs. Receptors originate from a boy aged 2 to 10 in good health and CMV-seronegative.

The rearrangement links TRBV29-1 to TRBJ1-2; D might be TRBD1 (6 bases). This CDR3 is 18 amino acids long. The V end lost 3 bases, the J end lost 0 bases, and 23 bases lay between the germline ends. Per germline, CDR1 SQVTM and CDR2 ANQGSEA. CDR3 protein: CSVDVWLLQGTTNYGYTF. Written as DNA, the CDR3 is TGCAGCGTTGACGTCTGGTTATTGCAGGGGACGACTAACTATGGCTACACCTTC.

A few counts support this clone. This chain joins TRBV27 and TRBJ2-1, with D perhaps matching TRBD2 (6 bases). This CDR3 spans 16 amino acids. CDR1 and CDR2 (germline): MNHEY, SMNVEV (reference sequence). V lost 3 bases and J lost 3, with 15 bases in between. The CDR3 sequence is CASSLRRSGLYNEQFF. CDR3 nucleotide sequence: TGTGCCAGCAGTTTGAGGCGTAGCGGACTCTACAATGAGCAGTTCTTC.

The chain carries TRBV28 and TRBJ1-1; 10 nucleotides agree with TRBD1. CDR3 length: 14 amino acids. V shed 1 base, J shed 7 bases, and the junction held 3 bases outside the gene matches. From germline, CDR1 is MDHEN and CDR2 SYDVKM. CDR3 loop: CASSLLDRGFEAFF. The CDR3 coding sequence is TGTGCCAGCAGTTTATTGGACAGGGGGTTTGAAGCTTTCTTT. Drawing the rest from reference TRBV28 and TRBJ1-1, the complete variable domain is DVKVTQSSRYLVKRTGEKVFLECVQDMDHENMFWYRQDPGLGLRLIYFSYDVKMKEKGDIPEGYSVSREKKERFSLILESASTNQTSMYLCASSLLDRGFEAFFGQGTRLTVV.

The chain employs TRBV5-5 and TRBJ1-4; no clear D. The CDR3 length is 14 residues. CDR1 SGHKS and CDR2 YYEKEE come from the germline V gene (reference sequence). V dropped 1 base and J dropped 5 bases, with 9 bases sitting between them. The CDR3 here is CASSLHRSNEKLFF. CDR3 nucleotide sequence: TGTGCCAGCAGCTTGCACAGAAGCAATGAAAAACTGTTTTTT.

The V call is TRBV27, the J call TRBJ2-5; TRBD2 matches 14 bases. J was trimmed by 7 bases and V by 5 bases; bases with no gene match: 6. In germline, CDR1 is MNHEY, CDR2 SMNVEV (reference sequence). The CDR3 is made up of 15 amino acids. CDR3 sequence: CASSPPGLAGGTQYF. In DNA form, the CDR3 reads TGTGCCAGCAGTCCACCCGGACTAGCGGGAGGGACCCAGTACTTC.

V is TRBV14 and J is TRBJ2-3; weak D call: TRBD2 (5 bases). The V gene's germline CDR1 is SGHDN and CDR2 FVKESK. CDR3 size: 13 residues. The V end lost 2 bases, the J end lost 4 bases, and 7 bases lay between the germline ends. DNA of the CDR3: TGTGCCAGCAGCCAAAACGGGGCAGATACGCAGTATTTT. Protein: CASSQNGADTQYF. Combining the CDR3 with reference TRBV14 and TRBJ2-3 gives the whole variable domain EAGVTQFPSHSVIEKGQTVTLRCDPISGHDNLYWYRRVMGKEIKFLLHFVKESKQDESGMPNNRFLAERTGGTYSTLKVQPAELEDSGVYFCASSQNGADTQYFGPGTRLTVL.